This TCR beta chain was recovered during a study of untreated major depressive disorder. Sequencing used immunoSEQ multiplex PCR; TCRdb keeps in-frame clones, though not all of them. The table lists under 15,000 clones, about 93% of them singletons. Each depressed patient was pairwise matched to a non-depressed control for sex, age, current smoking status and body mass index. The clonotype was recovered from a young man with major depressive disorder. Sequenced sample: CD4+ T cells from PBMCs.

As DNA, the CDR3 is TGTGCCAGCGGGACAGGGACCTATGGCTACACCTTC. Its translation is CASGTGTYGYTF. The V and J genes are TRBV7-9 and TRBJ1-2, with 9 bases identical to TRBD1. Germline V lookup: CDR1 SEHNR, CDR2 FQNEAQ (reference sequence). With V trimmed by 8 bases and J by 4 bases, 2 bases remained unmatched. The length of the CDR3 is 12 residues.